This TCR beta chain was captured by sequencing in a study of T cell changes during pregnancy in multiple sclerosis. Repertoires were generated with immunoSEQ multiplex PCR, while TCRdb's copy carries only in-frame clones and drops some. Of 50,000 to 60,000 clones listed, over 80% are singletons. Germline CDR1 SEHNR, CDR2 FQNEAQ (reference sequence). This CDR3 spans 15 amino acids. Trimming removed 1 base at V and 4 bases at J, with 13 bases between. The sequencing here drew on CD4+ T cells from peripheral blood mononuclear cells, taken in the first trimester of pregnancy. This TCR was sampled from a female donor with multiple sclerosis, enrolled in a pregnancy study. The genes are TRBV7-9 and TRBJ1-2; a possible D gene is TRBD1 (6 bases). The CDR3 DNA follows: TGTGCCAGCAGCTTAGTGAGGGGGGGGACCTATGGCTACACCTTC. This encodes CASSLVRGGTYGYTF. Supplemented by reference TRBV7-9 and TRBJ1-2, the full variable domain reads DTGVSQNPRHKITKRGQNVTFRCDPISEHNRLYWYRQTLGQGPEFLTYFQNEAQLEKSRLLSDRFSAERPKGSFSTLEIQRTEQGDSAMYLCASSLVRGGTYGYTFGSGTRLTVV.